The 32 T cell receptor beta chains below come from one sample, sequenced in a study of blood T cell repertoires in COVID-19 (dated by TCRdb to 2018 to 2020). The library was generated by the immunoSEQ multiplex PCR assay. TCRdb re-hosts the immuneACCESS table, in-frame sequences only. Its copies lack some clones; in the studies checked, an unresolved V gene accounts for under half of them, and the cause for the rest is not known. Within this sample are some 57,000 clones, with approximately 85% of them counted one time only. About a tenth of the sample lies in the top ten. The sample was peripheral blood. The origin of the receptors is a human donor in a cohort sampled during active COVID-19.

The count of this clone is one. The genes are TRBV18 and TRBJ1-4, with 8 bases identical to TRBD1. Germline V gene data show CDR1 as KGHSH and CDR2 as LQKENI. The CDR3 runs 15 residues. The V and J ends lost 2 bases and 3 bases, in that order; junction bases with no gene match: 2. As DNA, the CDR3 is TGTGCCAGCTCACCAGAACAGGGGGCTAATGAAAAACTGTTTTTT. This gives the protein CASSPEQGANEKLFF.

The genes are TRBV10-1 and TRBJ2-3; 8 nucleotides align to TRBD1. The germline CDR1 and CDR2 sequences are WNHNN and SYGVQD (reference sequence). V was clipped by 4 bases and J by 7 bases; unmatched bases: 7. This CDR3 spans 14 amino acids. As DNA, the CDR3 is TGCGCCAGCAGTGGGACAGGGAAAGGATATACGCAGTATTTT. Translation: CASSGTGKGYTQYF.

The V and J genes are TRBV5-4 and TRBJ2-5; TRBD1 matches 11 bases. Germline trimming cut 0 bases from V and 1 base from J; bases unmatched to any gene: 5. Germline V gene sequence: CDR1 SGHNT, CDR2 YYREEE (reference sequence). The CDR3 runs to 17 residues. The chain's CDR3 is CASSLGGTGGSQETQYF. The CDR3 bases are TGTGCCAGCAGCTTGGGGGGGACAGGGGGGTCCCAAGAGACCCAGTACTTC.

J is TRBJ2-7 and V is TRBV11-2; 12 nucleotides line up with TRBD2. Germline CDR1 is SGHAT and CDR2 is FQNNGV. V lost 3 bases and J lost 2; bases outside the gene matches: 8. The CDR3 is 17 amino acids. CDR3 protein: CASSLTSGSLYPYEQYF. CDR3 nucleotides: TGTGCCAGCAGCTTGACTAGCGGGAGTCTATACCCCTACGAGCAGTACTTC.

The chain combines TRBV5-5 with TRBJ1-5, with 9 bases matching TRBD1. Trimming cost V 3 bases and J 5 bases; bases outside gene matches: 6. Germline V gene data show CDR1 as SGHKS and CDR2 as YYEKEE (reference sequence). The CDR3 is 15 amino acids. This chain's CDR3 is CASSWGQGADQPQHF. CDR3 sequence (DNA): TGTGCCAGCAGCTGGGGACAGGGCGCCGATCAGCCCCAGCATTTT.

The chain carries TRBV6-2 or TRBV6-3 and TRBJ2-3; D is ambiguous. V shed 5 bases and J shed 3 bases, with 15 bases lying between them. The CDR3 runs to 15 residues. Germline CDR1 MNHEY, CDR2 SVGEGT. DNA of the CDR3: TGTGCCAGCAGTCCCCTGGGCATCCAGACAGATACGCAGTATTTT. Its translation: CASSPLGIQTDTQYF.

J is TRBJ1-3 and V is TRBV7-9; possibly TRBD1 for D (6 bases). V was pared by 0 bases and J by 12 bases, with 18 bases between. The CDR3 has 15 residues. Per the germline V gene, CDR1 is SEHNR and CDR2 is FQNEAQ (reference sequence). CDR3 sequence: CASSLAPRGWGIIYF. The CDR3 coding sequence is TGTGCCAGCAGCTTAGCCCCCAGGGGATGGGGCATCATATATTTT.

The chain joins TRBV12-3 or TRBV12-4 to TRBJ2-7, with D possibly matching TRBD2 (6 bases). The V end was cut by 6 bases, the J end by 6 bases, with 15 bases between. The CDR3 spans 13 residues. Here the CDR3 reads CASSGGSFSEQYF. For the CDR3, the DNA is TGTGCCAGCAGCGGGGGAAGTTTTTCCGAGCAGTACTTC.

This clone was observed a single time. The V call is TRBV5-1, the J call TRBJ2-7; tentative D call: TRBD2 (6 bases). Trimming removed 2 bases at V and 2 bases at J, with 11 bases between. Germline V lookup: CDR1 SGHRS, CDR2 YFSETQ. This CDR3 has 14 amino acids. The CDR3 protein is CASSLGGEPYEQYF. For the CDR3, the DNA is TGCGCCAGCAGCTTAGGCGGGGAGCCCTACGAGCAGTACTTC.

The rearrangement links TRBV18 to TRBJ2-3, with 10 bases fitting TRBD2. Trimming at V came to 3 bases and at J to 0 bases, leaving 3 bases not matched to a gene. The germline CDR1 and CDR2 sequences are KGHSH and LQKENI. The length of the CDR3 is 16 residues. CDR3 bases: TGTGCCAGCTCACCGGGACTAGCGTCTAGCACAGATACGCAGTATTTT. Translated: CASSPGLASSTDTQYF.

The genes are TRBV10-3 and TRBJ2-1, with TRBD2 as a possible D gene (6 bases). Deletions cut 2 bases from V and 4 bases from J, with 12 bases between. Germline CDR1 reads ENHRY; CDR2 reads SYGVKD. The CDR3 has 15 residues. The DNA of the CDR3 is TGTGCCATCAGTGAGGCCTCCGGGGGATACAATGAGCAGTTCTTC. Its translation is CAISEASGGYNEQFF.

CDR3 in DNA: TGTGCCACCAGCAGAGACGAGGGTCTAAAGACCCAGTACTTC. Translating it yields CATSRDEGLKTQYF. This rearrangement joins TRBV15 to TRBJ2-5; a weak D match, TRBD2 (5 bases). Germline V CDR1 and CDR2: LNHNV, YYDKDF (reference sequence). CDR3 size: 14 residues. Trimming cost V 0 bases and J 6 bases, with 11 bases left between them.

V and J are TRBV21-1 and TRBJ2-3; the table's D gene call, TRBD2, was not cross checked with the DNA. TRBV21-1 represents a pseudogene. This CDR3 has 17 amino acids. The CDR3 coding sequence is TGTGCCAGCAGCTCCTCTCCGGGGGACCTACCGCGAGATACGCAGTATTTT. This sequence encodes CASSSSPGDLPRDTQYF.

The gene calls are TRBV28 and TRBJ1-6; 7 bases fit TRBD1. V lost 6 bases and J lost 7; bases outside the gene matches: 6. Looked up from germline, CDR1 is MDHEN and CDR2 is SYDVKM. The CDR3 totals 14 residues. CDR3 in DNA: TGTGCCAGCAGCAACCGACAGGGCAATTCACCCCTCCACTTT. Protein: CASSNRQGNSPLHF.

The rearrangement uses TRBV10-2 and TRBJ2-7; TRBD2 matches at 14 bases. Germline assignment: CDR1 WSHSY and CDR2 SAAADI. The CDR3 covers 16 residues. With V trimmed by 7 bases and J by 3 bases, 8 bases remained unmatched. The CDR3 sequence is CASTGLAGGRGYEQYF. The CDR3 nucleotides read TGCGCCAGCACTGGACTAGCGGGAGGACGGGGCTACGAGCAGTACTTC.

This chain joins TRBV30 and TRBJ1-2, with 8 bases aligning to TRBD1. CDR1 and CDR2 (germline): GTSNPN, SVGIG (reference sequence). CDR3 length: 12 amino acids. With V trimmed by 6 bases and J by 8 bases, 8 bases remained unmatched. CDR3 sequence (DNA): TGTGCCTGTGTTCAGGGGGCGGGCGGCTACACCTTC. This sequence encodes CACVQGAGGYTF.

This chain uses TRBV6-5 with TRBJ2-7, with TRBD1 matching 11 bases. CDR1 is MNHEY, CDR2 SVGAGI, per germline. The CDR3 covers 16 residues. With 0 bases clipped from V and 0 bases from J, the junction kept 1 base outside the gene matches. CDR3 amino acids: CASSYSGTGGSYEQYF. CDR3 bases: TGTGCCAGCAGTTACTCCGGGACAGGGGGCTCCTACGAGCAGTACTTC.

Only a few counts were recorded for this clone. The chain employs TRBV19 and TRBJ1-5, with D hard to call. Trimming left V 10 bases short and J 0 bases short, with 13 bases between. CDR3 size: 14 residues. In germline, CDR1 is LNHDA, CDR2 SQIVND (reference sequence). CDR3 residues: CATTRGNSNQPQHF. DNA of the CDR3: TGTGCCACCACCCGGGGAAATAGCAATCAGCCCCAGCATTTT.

The rearrangement joins TRBV7-9 to TRBJ2-2, with 7 bases fitting TRBD2. Germline lookup yields CDR1 SEHNR and CDR2 FQNEAQ (reference sequence). With V trimmed by 1 base and J by 4 bases, 3 bases remained unmatched. This CDR3 contains 15 residues. The CDR3 region is CASSLERGTTGELFF. The CDR3 DNA sequence: TGTGCCAGCAGCTTAGAGCGGGGAACCACCGGGGAGCTGTTTTTT. The whole variable domain, remainder taken from reference TRBV7-9 and TRBJ2-2, is DTGVSQNPRHKITKRGQNVTFRCDPISEHNRLYWYRQTLGQGPEFLTYFQNEAQLEKSRLLSDRFSAERPKGSFSTLEIQRTEQGDSAMYLCASSLERGTTGELFFGEGSRLTVL.

J is TRBJ1-3 and V is TRBV7-9, with TRBD1 identical over 9 bases. The CDR3 length is 15 residues. Losses at the gene ends were 5 bases for V and 9 bases for J; bases not matched to a gene: 11. Germline V gives CDR1 SEHNR, CDR2 FQNEAQ (reference sequence). CDR3 DNA sequence: TGTGCCAGCAGCCCGCCGGGACAGGGTTTAACCACCATATATTTT. Amino acid sequence: CASSPPGQGLTTIYF.

V and J are TRBV9 and TRBJ1-2; no clear D. This CDR3 spans 14 amino acids. Trimming left V 0 bases short and J 0 bases short, with 6 bases between. The germline gives CDR1 SGDLS, CDR2 YYNGEE. CDR3 amino acids: CASSVDDTNYGYTF. The CDR3 DNA reads TGTGCCAGCAGCGTAGACGACACTAACTATGGCTACACCTTC.

This clone is a singleton in its sample. The chain is built from TRBV28 and TRBJ1-3, with D possibly matching TRBD1 (5 bases). The CDR3 has 16 amino acids. The V gene lost 3 bases and the J gene lost 0 bases, with 12 bases spanning the gap. Germline V gene sequence: CDR1 MDHEN, CDR2 SYDVKM. DNA for the CDR3: TGTGCCAGCAGTTTCTCAGGGCCGATCTCTGGAAACACCATATATTTT. It codes for CASSFSGPISGNTIYF.

This clone was seen once. The genes are TRBV27 and TRBJ2-1; D gene ambiguous. V gave up 2 bases and J gave up 7 bases, with 6 bases separating them. The germline CDR1 and CDR2 sequences are MNHEY and SMNVEV (reference sequence). The CDR3 has 12 amino acids. For the CDR3, the DNA is TGTGCCAGCAGTTTAGCCGGGAATGAGCAGTTCTTC. Encoded protein: CASSLAGNEQFF.

With regard to this clone: Additional DNA sequences in this sample encode the identical CDR3. The gene calls are TRBV27 and TRBJ1-1; TRBD1 might be the D (6 bases). Trimming took off 6 bases at V and 1 base at J, with 12 bases between the two ends. CDR1 is MNHEY, CDR2 SMNVEV, per germline (reference sequence). The length of the CDR3 is 14 residues. The CDR3 DNA reads TGTGCCAGCAGCCGTACAGGGCAGAACACTGAAGCTTTCTTT. Translated: CASSRTGQNTEAFF.

V usage is TRBV27 and J usage is TRBJ2-7, with D perhaps TRBD1 (6 bases). The length of the CDR3 is 15 residues. Trimming removed 4 bases from V and 3 bases from J, with 16 bases in between. Germline V gene sequence: CDR1 MNHEY, CDR2 SMNVEV (reference sequence). This CDR3 reads CASSSLDRFFYEQYF. The CDR3 DNA reads TGTGCCAGCAGTTCATTAGACAGGTTTTTCTACGAGCAGTACTTC.

The V gene is TRBV21-1, the J gene TRBJ2-1; TRBD1, the table's D call, was not compared with the DNA. TRBV21-1 represents a pseudogene. The CDR3 has 16 amino acids. In nucleotides, the CDR3 is TGTGCCACTTGTCTTAGTGTGACAGGCTCCTACAATGAGCAGTTCTTC. This codes for CATCLSVTGSYNEQFF.

V is TRBV7-9 and J is TRBJ2-7; 10 bases are a match to TRBD1. Germline V gene data show CDR1 as SEHNR and CDR2 as FQNEAQ (reference sequence). The length of the CDR3 is 14 residues. Trimming at V came to 4 bases and at J to 7 bases, leaving 7 bases not matched to a gene. The chain's CDR3 is CASSSWDRGREQYF. CDR3 DNA sequence: TGTGCCAGCAGCTCTTGGGACAGGGGTAGAGAGCAGTACTTC.

This clone was counted once. This chain joins TRBV19 and TRBJ1-5, with 9 bases fitting TRBD1. The CDR3 sequence is 13 residues long. V shed 4 bases and J 7 bases; nucleotides not matched to a gene: 2. Germline V gene data show CDR1 as LNHDA and CDR2 as SQIVND (reference sequence). CDR3 sequence (DNA): TGTGCCAGTAGTACGGACAGGGGCCAGCCCCAGCATTTT. Its protein product is CASSTDRGQPQHF.

The CDR3 region is CASSAQGYGNQPQHF. The CDR3 DNA follows: TGTGCCAGCAGCGCTCAGGGCTATGGCAATCAGCCCCAGCATTTT. V usage is TRBV2 and J usage is TRBJ1-5; the D gene is possibly TRBD1 (5 bases). Trimming stripped 6 bases from V and 2 bases from J, with 14 bases between. The CDR3 consists of 15 residues. CDR1 and CDR2 (germline): SNHLY, FYNNEI.

The rearrangement joins TRBV30 to TRBJ2-7; 8 bases fit TRBD2. The CDR3 loop spans 14 amino acids. V gave up 3 bases and J gave up 5 bases; unmatched junction bases: 9. CDR1 GTSNPN and CDR2 SVGIG come from the germline V gene (reference sequence). The CDR3 DNA is TGTGCCTGGAGCATCGGGAGGGCTTGGAACGAGCAGTACTTC. This translates into CAWSIGRAWNEQYF.

This clone qualifies as medium-sized. The chain recombines TRBV7-8 with TRBJ1-5, with a weak D call TRBD1 (5 bases). This CDR3 has 13 residues. V lost 1 base and J lost 6, with 7 bases in between. The germline V gene has CDR1 SGHVS and CDR2 FQNEAQ. Here the CDR3 DNA reads TGTGCCAGCAGCTTAGAGGGGATTCAGCCCCAGCATTTT. This encodes CASSLEGIQPQHF. Full variable domain (missing parts from reference TRBV7-8 and TRBJ1-5): GAGVSQSPRYKVAKRGQDVALRCDPISGHVSLFWYQQALGQGPEFLTYFQNEAQLDKSGLPSDRFFAERPEGSVSTLKIQRTQQEDSAVYLCASSLEGIQPQHFGDGTRLSIL.

This clone occurred a few times. This chain links TRBV29-1 with TRBJ1-1; D remains ambiguous. CDR1 and CDR2 from the germline V gene are SQVTM and ANQGSEA. This CDR3 contains 13 residues. The V gene lost 3 bases and the J gene lost 5 bases, with 13 bases spanning the gap. CDR3 DNA sequence: TGCAGCGTTGAGGGGAAGCGGAGGACTGAAGCTTTCTTT. Residues: CSVEGKRRTEAFF.